The 30 T cell receptor beta chains below come from one sample, sequenced in a study of shared clonotypes between healthy human individuals. TCRdb keeps only in-frame clones here, not all; method: immunoSEQ multiplex PCR. Of about 2.4 million clones listed, 80% to 95% are singletons. Specimen: naive CD4+ T cells from PBMCs. Subset specified: CD45RA+ positively selected. The receptors come from a man aged 18 to 29 in good health. Some clones in this sample may be carry-over from other donors' samples.

V is TRBV28 and J is TRBJ1-2; D is possibly TRBD1 (5 bases). V was clipped by 0 bases and J by 8 bases, with 13 bases between them. Germline loops: CDR1 MDHEN, CDR2 SYDVKM. This CDR3 comprises 14 residues. CDR3: CASSLWSREGGYTF. The DNA for the CDR3 is TGTGCCAGCAGTTTATGGTCCAGGGAAGGCGGCTACACCTTC.

V usage is TRBV4-2 and J usage is TRBJ2-7; D perhaps matches TRBD2 (5 bases). The CDR3 length is 17 residues. Trimming removed 4 bases at V and 4 bases at J, with 23 bases between. In germline, CDR1 is LGHNA, CDR2 YNFKEQ. Here the CDR3 DNA reads TGTGCCAGCAGCCGCCTCCAGAGCGGAGGCCCTTCGTACGAGCAGTACTTC. Translation: CASSRLQSGGPSYEQYF.

The J gene is TRBJ2-3, the V gene TRBV27, with 7 positions matching TRBD2. The CDR3 runs 16 residues. J lost 3 bases, V lost 5 bases, and 11 bases had no gene match. CDR1 is MNHEY and CDR2 is SMNVEV in the germline V gene (reference sequence). Written as DNA, the CDR3 is TGTGCCAGCAGTCCGTCCCCAGCGGGAAAGACAGATACGCAGTATTTT. Protein: CASSPSPAGKTDTQYF.

This rearrangement joins TRBV6-5 to TRBJ2-1; the match to TRBD2 covers 13 bases. Trimming cost V 2 bases and J 10 bases; bases outside gene matches: 8. CDR3 length: 16 residues. The germline V gene encodes CDR1 MNHEY and CDR2 SVGAGI. The CDR3 loop is CASSYGLAGALREQFF. In DNA, the CDR3 is TGTGCCAGCAGTTACGGACTAGCGGGAGCCCTCAGGGAGCAGTTCTTC.

The gene calls are TRBV5-1 and TRBJ2-2, with 10 bases aligning to TRBD2. The CDR3 has 16 amino acids. V was pared by 4 bases and J by 4 bases, with 7 bases of the junction left unmatched. Germline CDR1 and CDR2: SGHRS and YFSETQ. The CDR3 DNA follows: TGCGCCAGCAGCGGGCTAGCGGGAGACCCCACCGGGGAGCTGTTTTTT. This translates into CASSGLAGDPTGELFF.

This clone was observed a single time. This chain joins TRBV19 and TRBJ2-6; possible D gene TRBD1, 6 bases. The CDR3 covers 16 residues. The V end lost 6 bases, the J end lost 3 bases, and 15 bases lay between the germline ends. Germline V gene sequence: CDR1 LNHDA, CDR2 SQIVND (reference sequence). The CDR3: CASRTGSPSGANVLTF. The CDR3, as DNA: TGTGCCAGTAGAACAGGGAGCCCGAGTGGGGCCAACGTCCTGACTTTC.

Only a few counts were recorded for this clone. The chain is built from TRBV7-9 and TRBJ1-1; 7 nucleotides match TRBD1. Germline V CDR1 and CDR2: SEHNR, FQNEAQ (reference sequence). The CDR3 has 15 residues. V dropped 2 bases and J dropped 0; count of bases not matched to a gene: 3. The CDR3 coding sequence is TGTGCCAGCAGCTTACAACAGGGGTTGAACACTGAAGCTTTCTTT. Its protein product is CASSLQQGLNTEAFF.

The chain carries TRBV4-1 and TRBJ2-2; maybe TRBD2 (6 bases). The CDR3 length is 17 residues. From germline, CDR1 is MGHRA and CDR2 YSYEKL. V lost 0 bases to trimming and J lost 1 base, with 12 bases between them. CDR3 sequence (DNA): TGCGCCAGCAGCCAAGATCGGGGGATGAGGAACACCGGGGAGCTGTTTTTT. Residues: CASSQDRGMRNTGELFF.

V usage is TRBV28 and J usage is TRBJ2-7; D gene ambiguous. The CDR3 covers 15 residues. The V and J ends lost 1 base and 2 bases respectively, with 12 bases between them. Germline values: CDR1 MDHEN, CDR2 SYDVKM. The CDR3 region has the DNA TGTGCCAGCAGTTTATCGGGCGTAGGGACCTACGAGCAGTACTTC. Amino acid sequence: CASSLSGVGTYEQYF. Drawing the rest from reference TRBV28 and TRBJ2-7, the complete variable domain is DVKVTQSSRYLVKRTGEKVFLECVQDMDHENMFWYRQDPGLGLRLIYFSYDVKMKEKGDIPEGYSVSREKKERFSLILESASTNQTSMYLCASSLSGVGTYEQYFGPGTRLTVT.

The chain has TRBV28 and TRBJ1-2; D is unclear. Trimming shortened V by 2 bases and J by 4 bases, and 14 bases separated the two germline ends. This CDR3 is built from 15 residues. Germline CDR1 and CDR2: MDHEN and SYDVKM. In DNA form, the CDR3 reads TGTGCCAGCAGTTTACCCCTCGGGAGGCTCTATGGCTACACCTTC. This sequence encodes CASSLPLGRLYGYTF.

This clone was detected once. The rearrangement joins TRBV7-9 to TRBJ1-1, with a possible D match to TRBD1 (5 bases). Germline lookup yields CDR1 SEHNR and CDR2 FQNEAQ (reference sequence). This CDR3 comprises 12 residues. The V and J ends lost 5 bases and 10 bases respectively, with 14 bases between them. DNA of the CDR3: TGTGCCAGCAGCCGGGACGTAGAGAGAGCTTTCTTT. Amino acids: CASSRDVERAFF.

This rearrangement joins TRBV19 to TRBJ2-2; perhaps TRBD2 as D (6 bases). CDR1 and CDR2 (germline): LNHDA, SQIVND (reference sequence). This CDR3 is 17 amino acids long. V dropped 3 bases and J dropped 2 bases, with 16 bases sitting between them. CDR3: CASSIPRGTDNTGELFF. DNA of the CDR3: TGTGCCAGTAGTATCCCGCGGGGCACAGACAACACCGGGGAGCTGTTTTTT.

The rearrangement uses TRBV6-5 and TRBJ2-5; D is uncertain. V lost 5 bases to trimming and J lost 7 bases, with 20 bases between them. Germline assignment: CDR1 MNHEY and CDR2 SVGAGI. The CDR3 loop spans 15 amino acids. The CDR3 sequence: CASSTHNPADGTQYF. CDR3 in DNA: TGTGCCAGCAGTACTCACAACCCCGCTGATGGGACCCAGTACTTC.

Points on this clone: One end of the junction is discordant with germline, which a read error may explain. Other nucleotide sequences in the sample specify the same CDR3. The V call is TRBV30, the J call TRBJ1-2, with D unclear. CDR1 is GTSNPN and CDR2 is SVGIG in the germline V gene (reference sequence). The CDR3 extends over 11 amino acids. CDR3 region: CAWSLFEGYTF. The DNA for the CDR3 is TGCGCCTGGAGTCTGTTTGAGGGCTACACCTTC.

This chain connects TRBV19 to TRBJ2-7, with D unclear. With 5 bases removed from V and 2 bases from J, the gap between germline ends came to 16 bases. The CDR3 has 15 amino acids. Germline values: CDR1 LNHDA, CDR2 SQIVND (reference sequence). CDR3 sequence: CASSSGPLAAYEQYF. CDR3 nucleotides: TGTGCCAGTAGTTCCGGTCCGTTAGCAGCCTACGAGCAGTACTTC.

This chain joins TRBV30 and TRBJ2-3; 7 nucleotides align to TRBD2. The V gene end was trimmed by 0 bases and the J gene end by 0 bases; junction bases not matched to a gene: 24. CDR1 is GTSNPN and CDR2 is SVGIG in the germline V gene (reference sequence). The CDR3 totals 22 residues. The CDR3 loop reads CAWSVGSGLKIRGVLSTDTQYF. The DNA of the CDR3 is TGTGCCTGGAGTGTGGGTAGCGGGCTAAAAATTCGGGGGGTACTTAGCACAGATACGCAGTATTTT.

This rearrangement joins TRBV5-4 to TRBJ2-5; 11 nucleotides line up with TRBD2. V was clipped by 4 bases and J by 7 bases; unmatched bases: 6. Germline-derived CDR1 and CDR2 are SGHNT and YYREEE (reference sequence). CDR3 size: 14 residues. The CDR3 nucleotides are TGTGCCAGCAGCATAGCGGGAGGGCCGGGGACCCAGTACTTC. It is translated as CASSIAGGPGTQYF.

The V gene is TRBV5-1, the J gene TRBJ2-7, with D unresolved. Germline lookup yields CDR1 SGHRS and CDR2 YFSETQ. The V end lost 0 bases, the J end lost 4 bases, and 11 bases lay between the germline ends. The CDR3 is 14 amino acids. The CDR3 loop reads CASSLGHDQYEQYF. CDR3 nucleotide sequence: TGCGCCAGCAGCTTGGGACACGATCAATACGAGCAGTACTTC.

This chain joins TRBV7-3 and TRBJ2-1; possible D gene TRBD2, 6 bases. This CDR3 spans 16 amino acids. In germline, CDR1 is SGHTA, CDR2 FQGTGA. V was trimmed by 2 bases and J by 4 bases, leaving 15 bases between them. CDR3 in DNA: TGTGCCAGCAGCTTAGGGGGTAGCGGTAATTACAATGAGCAGTTCTTC. It encodes CASSLGGSGNYNEQFF.

This clone has just one count. The rearrangement uses TRBV9 and TRBJ2-1; D is perhaps TRBD2 (5 bases). Deletions cut 1 base from V and 6 bases from J, with 14 bases between. There are 15 residues in the CDR3. Germline V lookup: CDR1 SGDLS, CDR2 YYNGEE. For the CDR3, the DNA is TGTGCCAGCAGCGTAACGGGAAATCATGGCAATGAGCAGTTCTTC. It codes for CASSVTGNHGNEQFF. Full variable domain (missing parts from reference TRBV9 and TRBJ2-1): DSGVTQTPKHLITATGQRVTLRCSPRSGDLSVYWYQQSLDQGLQFLIQYYNGEERAKGNILERFSAQQFPDLHSELNLSSLELGDSALYFCASSVTGNHGNEQFFGPGTRLTVL.

The rearrangement links TRBV7-2 to TRBJ1-2; the D is unclear. CDR1 is SGHTA and CDR2 is FQGNSA in the germline V gene. The CDR3 runs to 15 residues. Trimming took 2 bases from V and 8 from J, leaving 18 bases between them. The CDR3 DNA is TGTGCCAGCAGCTTAAGGGCCCAGGACTCGAGGGGCTACACCTTC. The encoded protein is CASSLRAQDSRGYTF. Supplemented by reference TRBV7-2 and TRBJ1-2, the full variable domain reads GAGVSQSPSNKVTEKGKDVELRCDPISGHTALYWYRQSLGQGLEFLIYFQGNSAPDKSGLPSDRFSAERTGGSVSTLTIQRTQQEDSAVYLCASSLRAQDSRGYTFGSGTRLTVV.

This clone came up once. The chain combines TRBV7-3 with TRBJ2-1; no clear D gene. Per germline, CDR1 SGHTA and CDR2 FQGTGA. V lost 4 bases to trimming and J lost 10 bases, with 11 bases between them. The CDR3 has 12 residues. The CDR3 loop reads CASSSPNGEQFF. CDR3 in DNA: TGTGCCAGCAGCTCACCAAACGGCGAGCAGTTCTTC. The whole variable domain, filled in from reference TRBV7-3 and TRBJ2-1, reads GAGVSQTPSNKVTEKGKYVELRCDPISGHTALYWYRQSLGQGPEFLIYFQGTGAADDSGLPNDRFFAVRPEGSVSTLKIQRTERGDSAVYLCASSSPNGEQFFGPGTRLTVL.

The CDR3 loop reads CASSEPGLSFEGYTF. The DNA of the CDR3 is TGTGCCAGCAGTGAGCCGGGACTCTCCTTCGAAGGCTACACCTTC. The chain links TRBV6-1 to TRBJ1-2, with TRBD1 as a possible D gene (5 bases). The CDR3 spans 15 residues. Germline values: CDR1 MNHNS, CDR2 SASEGT. The V gene lost 3 bases and the J gene lost 8 bases, with 19 bases spanning the gap.

J is TRBJ2-7 and V is TRBV28; 9 bases line up with TRBD2. Trimming removed 6 bases from V and 0 bases from J; junction bases left unmatched: 6. The CDR3 extends over 15 amino acids. The germline gives CDR1 MDHEN, CDR2 SYDVKM. CDR3 residues: CASSSSGTYSYEQYF. Written as DNA, the CDR3 is TGTGCCAGCAGCTCTAGCGGGACTTACTCCTACGAGCAGTACTTC.

This clone was seen a handful of times. The gene calls are TRBV28 and TRBJ1-1, with a weak D call TRBD1 (5 bases). Germline V lookup: CDR1 MDHEN, CDR2 SYDVKM. Trimming took off 6 bases at V and 5 bases at J, with 13 bases between the two ends. The CDR3 sequence is 13 residues long. This CDR3 is CASSAAGGTEAFF. Written as DNA, the CDR3 is TGTGCCAGCAGCGCCGCGGGGGGTACTGAAGCTTTCTTT.

The chain carries TRBV5-1 and TRBJ2-2; TRBD1 is a possible D gene (7 bases). Germline V gene lookup returns CDR1 SGHRS and CDR2 YFSETQ. V lost 4 bases and J 6 bases, leaving 22 bases between the germline ends. The CDR3 totals 17 residues. CDR3 amino acids: CASSPPGGQGGPGELFF. Here the CDR3 DNA reads TGCGCCAGCAGCCCGCCTGGCGGGCAGGGGGGCCCCGGGGAGCTGTTTTTT.

The chain uses TRBV18 and TRBJ2-7; D remains ambiguous. This CDR3 is 16 amino acids long. Looked up from germline, CDR1 is KGHSH and CDR2 is LQKENI. V was pared by 3 bases and J by 2 bases, with 17 bases between. The CDR3 here is CASSPLGKAATYEQYF. The CDR3 DNA reads as TGTGCCAGCTCACCTTTGGGGAAGGCAGCTACCTACGAGCAGTACTTC.

The chain employs TRBV6-6 and TRBJ1-5; D gene ambiguous. Trimming left V 4 bases short and J 5 bases short, with 15 bases between. The CDR3 spans 15 residues. Germline CDR1 is MNHNY and CDR2 is SVGAGI (reference sequence). The CDR3 loop reads CASSLVTLGDQPQHF. The CDR3 coding sequence is TGTGCCAGCAGTTTAGTCACATTGGGAGATCAGCCCCAGCATTTT.

J is TRBJ2-3 and V is TRBV11-2; weak D call: TRBD1 (5 bases). Germline lookup yields CDR1 SGHAT and CDR2 FQNNGV. Trimming took 8 bases from V and 6 from J, leaving 15 bases between them. The CDR3 runs to 13 residues. This CDR3 is CASGAAITDTQYF. CDR3 coding DNA: TGTGCCAGCGGGGCCGCTATAACGGATACGCAGTATTTT.

To note about this clone: The sample contains more than one DNA sequence encoding this CDR3. The chain combines TRBV2 with TRBJ1-2; a weak D match, TRBD1 (5 bases). V lost 8 bases, J lost 5 bases, and 18 bases lay in between. Germline values: CDR1 SNHLY, CDR2 FYNNEI. CDR3 length: 14 residues. This CDR3 is CASSSGTGNYGYTF. The CDR3 bases are TGTGCCAGCTCCTCCGGCACAGGAAATTATGGCTACACCTTC.